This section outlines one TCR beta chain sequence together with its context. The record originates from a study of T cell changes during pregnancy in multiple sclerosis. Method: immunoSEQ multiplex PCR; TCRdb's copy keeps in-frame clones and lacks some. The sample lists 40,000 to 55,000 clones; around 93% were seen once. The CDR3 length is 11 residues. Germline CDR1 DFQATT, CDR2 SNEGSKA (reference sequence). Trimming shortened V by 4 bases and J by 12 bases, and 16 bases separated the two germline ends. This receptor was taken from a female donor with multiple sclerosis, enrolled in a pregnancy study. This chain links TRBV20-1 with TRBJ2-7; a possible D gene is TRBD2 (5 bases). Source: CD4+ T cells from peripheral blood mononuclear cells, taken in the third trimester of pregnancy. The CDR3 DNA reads TGCAGTGCTACCCCCCGGGATATTCGGTACTTC. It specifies CSATPRDIRYF.